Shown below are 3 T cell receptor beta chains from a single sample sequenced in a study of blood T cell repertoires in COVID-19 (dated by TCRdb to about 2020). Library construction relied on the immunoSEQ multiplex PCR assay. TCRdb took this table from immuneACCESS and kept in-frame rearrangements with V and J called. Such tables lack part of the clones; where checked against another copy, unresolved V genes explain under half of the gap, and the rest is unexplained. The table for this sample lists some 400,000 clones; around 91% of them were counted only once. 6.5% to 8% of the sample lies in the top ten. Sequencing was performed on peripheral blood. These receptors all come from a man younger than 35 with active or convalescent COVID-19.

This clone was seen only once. CDR3 in amino acids: CASSLVSERGATEQFF. Written as DNA, the CDR3 is TGCGCCAGCAGCCTGGTCTCGGAGCGGGGGGCCACTGAGCAGTTCTTC. The chain employs TRBV4-1 and TRBJ2-1, with 9 bases aligning to TRBD2. Losses at the gene ends were 4 bases for V and 9 bases for J; bases not matched to a gene: 13. The CDR3 contains 16 residues. The V gene's germline CDR1 is MGHRA and CDR2 YSYEKL.

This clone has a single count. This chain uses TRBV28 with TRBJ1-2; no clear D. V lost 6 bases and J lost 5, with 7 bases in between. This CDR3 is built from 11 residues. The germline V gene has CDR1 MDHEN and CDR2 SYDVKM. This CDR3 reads CASRNWYGYTF. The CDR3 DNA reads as TGTGCCAGCAGAAACTGGTATGGCTACACCTTC.

The CDR3 here is CASSPLGGYTDTQYF. The CDR3 DNA reads as TGCGCCAGCAGCCCGCTGGGGGGGTACACAGATACGCAGTATTTT. The chain joins TRBV5-1 to TRBJ2-3, with 7 bases aligning to TRBD2. The germline V gene has CDR1 SGHRS and CDR2 YFSETQ. This CDR3 is 15 amino acids long. J gave up 2 bases and V 4 bases, and 7 bases lay outside the gene matches.